This T cell receptor (beta chain) stems from a study of cytomegalovirus exposure and HLA in healthy donors. Trimming took off 0 bases at V and 4 bases at J, with 15 bases between the two ends. The CDR3 is 16 amino acids. CDR1 and CDR2 (germline): SGHTA, FQGNSA. Amplification used 60 Vbeta primers and 13 Jbeta primers. In the original processing: Counted up in a later analysis, unique TCR beta chains came to approximately 83 million, with roughly 11 million shared. Clones were sequenced by immunoSEQ multiplex PCR, and TCRdb holds only the in-frame ones, with some missing. Clonal size and the V and J genes are those of that table, whereas D and trimming came from the DNA. The sample holds about 140,000 clones, 65% to 85% seen once.

Source material: PBMCs. This clonotype was obtained from a male donor in good health and CMV-seronegative. The chain combines TRBV7-2 with TRBJ1-2; D is possibly TRBD1 (6 bases). The CDR3 bases are TGTGCCAGCAGCTTAGCGGTTGGGGACAAGGGCTATGGCTACACCTTC. Amino acids: CASSLAVGDKGYGYTF.